Shown below are 5 T cell receptor beta chains from a single sample sequenced in a study of T cell responses to AZD1222 COVID-19 vaccine. The method was immunoSEQ multiplex PCR; TCRdb's version includes in-frame clones alone and lacks a portion of them. The sample includes 110,000 to 150,000 clones, 92% of them seen just once. Source: peripheral blood, taken on day 0 of AZD1222 vaccination. These receptor sequences come from an adult in good health.

V usage is TRBV19 and J usage is TRBJ2-7; D gene uncertain. V lost 3 bases and J lost 2, with 8 bases in between. CDR1 and CDR2 from the germline V gene are LNHDA and SQIVND (reference sequence). The CDR3 consists of 13 residues. For the CDR3, the DNA is TGTGCCAGTAGTATCGCAGAAACCTACGAGCAGTACTTC. It encodes CASSIAETYEQYF.

The chain links TRBV10-3 to TRBJ2-5, with 7 bases matching TRBD2. Germline CDR1 reads ENHRY; CDR2 reads SYGVKD. This CDR3 contains 15 residues. V was clipped by 6 bases and J by 4 bases; unmatched bases: 11. The CDR3 loop reads CAISSSGNRGETQYF. CDR3 in DNA: TGTGCCATCAGCTCGAGCGGGAATCGGGGAGAGACCCAGTACTTC.

V gene TRBV4-1 combines with J gene TRBJ1-2; no firm D call. Germline V gene lookup returns CDR1 MGHRA and CDR2 YSYEKL. The CDR3 length is 16 residues. Trimming shortened V by 4 bases and J by 0 bases, and 15 bases separated the two germline ends. CDR3 amino acids: CASSPIRRTPNYGYTF. CDR3 DNA: TGCGCCAGCAGCCCCATCCGGAGAACTCCTAACTATGGCTACACCTTC.

This chain links TRBV2 with TRBJ1-2; TRBD1 aligns across 11 bases. The CDR3 spans 15 residues. With V trimmed by 8 bases and J by 6 bases, 11 bases remained unmatched. Looked up from germline, CDR1 is SNHLY and CDR2 is FYNNEI. CDR3 protein: CASSETRDRGDGYTF. The DNA of the CDR3 is TGTGCCAGCTCTGAGACCCGGGACAGGGGGGATGGCTACACCTTC.

This chain uses TRBV6-1 with TRBJ1-4; D call uncertain. Trimming removed 3 bases from V and 4 bases from J, with 12 bases in between. Germline V gene sequence: CDR1 MNHNS, CDR2 SASEGT. The CDR3 contains 15 residues. The CDR3 protein is CASSERPWGNEKLFF. CDR3 DNA: TGTGCCAGCAGTGAGAGGCCCTGGGGTAATGAAAAACTGTTTTTT.